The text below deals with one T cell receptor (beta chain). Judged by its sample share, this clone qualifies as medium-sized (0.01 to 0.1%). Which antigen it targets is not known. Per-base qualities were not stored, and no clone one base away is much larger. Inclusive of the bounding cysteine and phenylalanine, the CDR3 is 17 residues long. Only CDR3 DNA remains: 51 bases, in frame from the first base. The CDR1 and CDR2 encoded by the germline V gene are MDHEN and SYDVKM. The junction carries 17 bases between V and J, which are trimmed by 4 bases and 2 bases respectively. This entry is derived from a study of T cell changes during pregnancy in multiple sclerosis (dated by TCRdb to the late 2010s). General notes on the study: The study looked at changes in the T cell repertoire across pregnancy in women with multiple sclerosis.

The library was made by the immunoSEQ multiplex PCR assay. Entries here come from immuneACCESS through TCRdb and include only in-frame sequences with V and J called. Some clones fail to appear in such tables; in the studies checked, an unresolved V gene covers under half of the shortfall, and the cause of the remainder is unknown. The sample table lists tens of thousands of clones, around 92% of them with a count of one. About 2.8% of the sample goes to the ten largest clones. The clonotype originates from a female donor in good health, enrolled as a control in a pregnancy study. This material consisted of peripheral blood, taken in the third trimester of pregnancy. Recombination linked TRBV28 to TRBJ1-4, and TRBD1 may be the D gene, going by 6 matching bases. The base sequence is TGTGCCAGCAGTTCGATATTTTCAGGGGCGACTAATGAAAAACTGTTTTTT. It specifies CASSSIFSGATNEKLFF.